This entry lists 9 T cell receptor beta chains sequenced from one sample in a study of blood T cell repertoires in COVID-19. Profiling relied on immunoSEQ multiplex PCR, and the TCRdb table lists in-frame clones only, not all of them. The sample lists over 300,000 clones, roughly 87% seen once, with around 6% in the top ten. Sequencing was performed on PBMCs or T cells enriched from blood (not recorded which). The receptors were sampled from a woman aged 25-40 years who had recovered from COVID-19.

The V gene is TRBV7-9, the J gene TRBJ2-5; D ambiguous. Germline CDR1 and CDR2: SEHNR and FQNEAQ (reference sequence). V lost 7 bases and J lost 0, with 6 bases in between. The CDR3 contains 12 residues. The CDR3 DNA reads as TGTGCCAGCACCCCCTACCAAGAGACCCAGTACTTC. This sequence encodes CASTPYQETQYF.

The chain uses TRBV29-1 and TRBJ2-5; maybe TRBD2 (5 bases). The germline V and J ends were trimmed by 5 bases and 5 bases, with 12 bases remaining between them. Germline values: CDR1 SQVTM, CDR2 ANQGSEA. The CDR3 sequence is 12 residues long. DNA of the CDR3: TGCAGCGTTCTTGTCGGGGTGGAGACCCAGTACTTC. Translating gives CSVLVGVETQYF.

In this sample, this clone turned up a few times. CDR3 coding DNA: TGTGCCAGTAGTCAGTACACCGGGGAGCTGTTTTTT. Its translation: CASSQYTGELFF. This chain joins TRBV19 and TRBJ2-2; D is unclear. CDR1 is LNHDA and CDR2 is SQIVND in the germline V gene (reference sequence). The CDR3 loop spans 12 amino acids. V lost 5 bases and J lost 3, with 4 bases in between.

This clone appeared a few times. This chain links TRBV18 with TRBJ1-5; 7 bases map to TRBD1. Losses at the gene ends were 5 bases for V and 0 bases for J; bases not matched to a gene: 4. The CDR3 is 15 amino acids. Looked up from germline, CDR1 is KGHSH and CDR2 is LQKENI. The CDR3 spells CASSSTGDSNQPQHF. In nucleotides, the CDR3 is TGTGCCAGCTCATCAACAGGGGATAGCAATCAGCCCCAGCATTTT.

This rearrangement joins TRBV6-4 to TRBJ2-2; 14 positions agree with TRBD2. CDR3 length: 17 residues. Germline V gene data show CDR1 as MRHNA and CDR2 as SNTAGT. The V segment lost 5 bases and the J segment 4 bases; nucleotides outside the gene matches: 6. The CDR3 loop is CASSPTSGGASTGELFF. CDR3 nucleotide sequence: TGTGCCAGCAGTCCGACTAGCGGGGGGGCGAGCACCGGGGAGCTGTTTTTT.

V gene TRBV5-8 combines with J gene TRBJ2-5; 7 bases match TRBD1. Germline V gene lookup returns CDR1 SGHTS and CDR2 YDEGEE. The V and J ends lost 3 bases and 5 bases, in that order; junction bases with no gene match: 4. This CDR3 region has 13 residues. CDR3 amino acids: CASSCEGAETQYF. CDR3 DNA: TGTGCCAGCAGCTGTGAGGGGGCGGAGACCCAGTACTTC.

This rearrangement joins TRBV12-3 or TRBV12-4 to TRBJ1-1, with TRBD1 as a possible D gene (6 bases). V gave up 5 bases and J gave up 6 bases, with 13 bases separating them. The CDR3 loop spans 13 amino acids. In nucleotides, the CDR3 is TGTGCCAGCAGTGAACAGGGTTGGGCTGAAGCTTTCTTT. Encoded protein: CASSEQGWAEAFF.

This clone was seen only once. The gene calls are TRBV5-6 and TRBJ2-7; D possibly corresponds to TRBD1 (6 bases). Germline V gene sequence: CDR1 SGHDT, CDR2 YYEEEE. V dropped 0 bases and J dropped 0 bases, with 13 bases sitting between them. The CDR3 contains 16 residues. The CDR3 nucleotides read TGTGCCAGCAGCTTGGATCACCAGGGGCTCTCCTACGAGCAGTACTTC. Its protein is CASSLDHQGLSYEQYF.

The chain uses TRBV5-1 and TRBJ1-4; 9 bases match TRBD1. CDR3 length: 16 residues. The V gene end was trimmed by 5 bases and the J gene end by 8 bases; junction bases not matched to a gene: 13. The germline CDR1 and CDR2 sequences are SGHRS and YFSETQ. The CDR3 sequence: CASRTYSTGGFEKLFF. The CDR3 DNA follows: TGCGCCAGCAGGACCTATTCGACAGGGGGATTCGAAAAACTGTTTTTT.